The 14 T cell receptor beta chains given below trace back to one sample, sequenced in a study of blood T cell repertoires in COVID-19. Sequenced by immunoSEQ multiplex PCR; TCRdb stores in-frame clones only, minus some. There are 140,000 to 150,000 clones in the sample; about 90% occur only once, and approximately 35% lies in the top ten. What was sequenced was peripheral blood. These receptors all come from a man aged 50 to 60 who had recovered from COVID-19.

The DNA for the CDR3 is TGTGCCAGCAGCCCCGAGGGGGGGGCCTACGAGCAGTACTTC. It codes for CASSPEGGAYEQYF. The V gene is TRBV3-1 (or the pseudogene TRBV3-2), the J gene TRBJ2-7; D perhaps matches TRBD2 (7 bases). The CDR3 runs 14 residues. CDR1 is LGHDT and CDR2 is YNNKEL in the germline V gene (reference sequence). Trimming removed 4 bases at V and 2 bases at J, with 12 bases between.

CDR3 sequence: CSASAFRGLNSGNTIYF. The CDR3 DNA follows: TGCAGTGCTAGTGCTTTCAGGGGGCTAAACTCTGGAAACACCATATATTTT. The genes are TRBV20-1 and TRBJ1-3; TRBD1 aligns across 8 bases. This CDR3 contains 17 residues. The J segment lost 0 bases and the V segment lost 3 bases, leaving 10 bases of the junction unmatched. Germline V lookup: CDR1 DFQATT, CDR2 SNEGSKA (reference sequence).

The chain combines TRBV7-9 with TRBJ2-2; 7 positions agree with TRBD1. Germline values: CDR1 SEHNR, CDR2 FQNEAQ (reference sequence). With V trimmed by 5 bases and J by 4 bases, 10 bases remained unmatched. The CDR3 extends over 16 amino acids. CDR3 residues: CASSPNLTGRTGELFF. CDR3 in DNA: TGTGCCAGCAGCCCCAACCTGACAGGGCGCACCGGGGAGCTGTTTTTT.

The rearrangement uses TRBV29-1 and TRBJ2-4, with 7 bases matching TRBD1. CDR1 and CDR2 from the germline V gene are SQVTM and ANQGSEA. This CDR3 is built from 12 residues. The V segment lost 7 bases and the J segment 7 bases; nucleotides outside the gene matches: 7. The CDR3 DNA reads as TGCAGCGGGGCAGGGACAGATAACATTCAGTACTTC. Its translation is CSGAGTDNIQYF.

The chain combines TRBV5-6 with TRBJ2-1; 10 bases agree with TRBD2. The CDR3 length is 15 residues. Germline V gene data show CDR1 as SGHDT and CDR2 as YYEEEE. Trimming removed 5 bases from V and 4 bases from J; junction bases left unmatched: 6. The CDR3 DNA follows: TGTGCCAGCAGTGTAGCGGGGGGACTATACAATGAGCAGTTCTTC. Protein product: CASSVAGGLYNEQFF.

This sequence joins TRBV18 and TRBJ1-2; unclear D gene. The CDR3 loop spans 14 amino acids. Trimming removed 1 base at V and 7 bases at J, with 13 bases between. Germline assignment: CDR1 KGHSH and CDR2 LQKENI. The CDR3: CASSPLEGTGGYTF. For the CDR3, the DNA is TGTGCCAGCTCACCACTGGAGGGAACGGGTGGCTACACCTTC.

The CDR3 bases are TGTGCCAGCTCACCACAGGATTGGGAGGGGGGGAATGAAAAACTGTTTTTT. Residues: CASSPQDWEGGNEKLFF. The genes are TRBV18 and TRBJ1-4; D might be TRBD1 (6 bases). From germline, CDR1 is KGHSH and CDR2 LQKENI. This CDR3 comprises 17 residues. V was pared by 1 base and J by 5 bases, with 17 bases between.

The chain links TRBV2 to TRBJ1-5, with 8 bases matching TRBD1. The CDR3 totals 14 residues. The ends lost 5 bases at V and 3 bases at J; junction bases unmatched: 3. The germline CDR1 and CDR2 sequences are SNHLY and FYNNEI. This CDR3 is CASSRTGYNQPQHF. CDR3 nucleotide sequence: TGTGCCAGCAGTCGGACAGGGTACAATCAGCCCCAGCATTTT.

This clone was found once. This chain links TRBV13 with TRBJ1-2, with D perhaps TRBD1 (6 bases). Germline V lookup: CDR1 PRHDT, CDR2 FYEKMQ (reference sequence). The CDR3 is 13 residues long. V lost 4 bases and J lost 3, with 9 bases in between. The DNA for the CDR3 is TGTGCCAGCAGCTCGACAGGTCACTATGGCTACACCTTC. Translated, it gives CASSSTGHYGYTF.

The chain is built from TRBV12-5 and TRBJ2-7; TRBD1 matches 12 bases. The CDR3 is made up of 16 amino acids. The germline gives CDR1 LGHNT, CDR2 FRNRAP. V trimming: 6 bases; J trimming: 7 bases; junction bases outside the gene matches: 13. The CDR3 nucleotides read TGTGCTAGTGGCCGAGTGGGGACAGGGGGCTCTGGTGAGCAGTACTTC. Its translation: CASGRVGTGGSGEQYF.

The chain combines TRBV11-3 with TRBJ1-1; 9 bases align to TRBD1. CDR1 SGHNT and CDR2 YENEEA come from the germline V gene. Germline trimming cut 5 bases from V and 5 bases from J; bases unmatched to any gene: 6. The CDR3 has 14 residues. The CDR3 region is CASSLTGTGTEAFF. The CDR3 nucleotides read TGTGCCAGCAGCCTAACCGGGACAGGGACTGAAGCTTTCTTT. Full variable domain (rest looked up from reference TRBV11-3 and TRBJ1-1): EAGVVQSPRYKIIEKKQPVAFWCNPISGHNTLYWYLQNLGQGPELLIRYENEEAVDDSQLPKDRFSAERLKGVDSTLKIQPAELGDSAVYLCASSLTGTGTEAFFGQGTRLTVV.

The genes are TRBV5-1 and TRBJ2-1; D is possibly TRBD2 (5 bases). This CDR3 contains 12 residues. The germline V gene encodes CDR1 SGHRS and CDR2 YFSETQ. The germline V and J ends were trimmed by 5 bases and 11 bases, with 14 bases remaining between them. CDR3 coding DNA: TGCGCCAGCAGGTTCGGGGAAAATCAGCAGTTCTTC. Its translation is CASRFGENQQFF. Variable domain in full (rest from reference TRBV5-1 and TRBJ2-1): KAGVTQTPRYLIKTRGQQVTLSCSPISGHRSVSWYQQTPGQGLQFLFEYFSETQRNKGNFPGRFSGRQFSNSRSEMNVSTLELGDSALYLCASRFGENQQFFGPGTRLTVL.

The rearrangement uses TRBV28 and TRBJ2-3, with D perhaps TRBD2 (7 bases). The CDR3 runs to 12 residues. The germline CDR1 and CDR2 sequences are MDHEN and SYDVKM. Trimming cost V 9 bases and J 8 bases, with 15 bases left between them. CDR3 region: CASRGAAGTQYF. In nucleotides, the CDR3 is TGTGCCAGTCGGGGGGCCGCGGGTACGCAGTATTTT.

V usage is TRBV24-1 and J usage is TRBJ1-4; D possibly corresponds to TRBD1 (5 bases). The CDR3 length is 12 residues. CDR1 KGHDR and CDR2 SFDVKD come from the germline V gene. With 9 bases removed from V and 7 bases from J, the gap between germline ends came to 11 bases. As DNA, the CDR3 is TGTGCCACCCGTAGGGGCGGTGAAAAACTGTTTTTT. Translation gives CATRRGGEKLFF.